This T cell receptor (beta chain) was identified in a study of tumor and adjacent non-tumor tissue in lung cancer (dated by TCRdb to 2017 to 2018). Broadly, across the study: By cancer type, the cohort comprised 11 to 12 adenocarcinoma patients, 2 squamous cell carcinoma patients and 1 small cell lung cancer patient. More than 25 paired specimens, one tumor and one normal lung sample per patient, were profiled by TCRbeta CDR3 sequencing. The study compared bulk TCRbeta repertoires from lung tumor tissue and matched distant non-tumor lung tissue of some 14 lung cancer patients. The 15 or so patients were aged roughly 30 to 85 years, included about 10 men and 5 women, and had TNM stage I to III disease. Sequencing generated a total of more than 95,000,000 productive TCRbeta reads, averaging approximately 3.8 million reads per sample.

Library construction relied on multiplex PCR. The reads were generated on an Illumina HiSeq 2500. TCRbeta libraries were constructed through three rounds of nested PCR with primers (Table S4) according to protocols adapted from ARM-PCR. Before sequencing, PCR products of 200-500 bp were excised from the gel and purified with the QIAquick gel extraction kit. Regarding the original processing steps: Trimmomatic was used to clean the reads, FLASH merged the cleaned reads into complete CDR3 sequences, and MiTCR assigned the sequences to V(D)J germline segments. Clonal diversity was computed as the inverse Simpson's index with VDJtools. In-frame sequences lacking a premature stop codon were counted as productive reads. TCRdb trimmed public reads at Q25 via fastp, called clones via MiXCR and kept in-frame beta chains. A single entry per CDR3 protein holds the most common genes and DNA from its merged rows. These V and J calls originate from TCRdb's pipeline instead of the authors' own analysis. In this sample the table shows roughly 90,000 distinct CDR3 sequences, roughly 77% of which occur a single time. The ten largest clones represent 21% of the sample.

The research as a whole found: TCR diversity was significantly higher in younger patients, and higher tumor TCR diversity was associated with shorter overall and disease-free survival. The top 100 clones accounted for a significantly larger cumulative portion of the repertoire in normal lung than in tumor tissue. The methods do not name the sequencing platform or mention unique molecular identifiers. Only about 15 patients were included in the cohort, and the need for larger samples and more detailed clinical data was noted by the authors. Because peripheral blood was not sequenced, the blood TCRbeta repertoires of the lung cancer patients in the study went unexamined. Tumor tissue showed significantly greater TCR diversity (inverse Simpson) than normal lung tissue (about 400 vs 180, P = 0.0075, Mann-Whitney U test).

Bulk unsorted tissue served as the source for RNA extraction, and RNA quality was assessed using a NanoDrop ND-1000 and an Agilent 2100. The normal lung samples consisted of distant non-tumor tissue collected more than 3 cm from the tumor edge. Newly diagnosed lung cancer patients without prior chemotherapy who had been admitted for thoracic surgery in China between August and November 2014 were enrolled as donors. Patients who had received previous radiotherapy or chemotherapy, or who had another concurrent cancer, were excluded from the study. Pieces of surgical tissue measuring roughly 1-2.2 cm3 were kept in RNAlater solution and held at -80 degrees C until needed. On this clonotype itself: Which antigen it targets is not known. As the CDR3 is not closed by the conserved phenylalanine or tryptophan, this likely results from a read error.

Based on the germline V gene, the CDR1 and CDR2 sequences are ENHRY and SYGVKD. The CDR3 is 18 residues long, counting both termini. The DNA shown is the 54-base CDR3, in frame from base 1. V loses 0 bases of germline sequence and J loses 2 bases, and the interval between the two ends is 17 bases. The sequencing sample was made of distant non-tumor lung tissue. This clonotype was sampled from a woman in her 50s with non-small cell lung cancer. This chain is built from TRBV10-3 and TRBJ1-5; TRBD1 is a possible D gene, resting on 5 matching bases. The DNA sequence follows: TGTGCCATCAGTGAGTCCCGGCTCGGAACAGGTGGCAATCAGCCCCAGCATCTT. This is translated as CAISESRLGTGGNQPQHL.